The 13 T cell receptor beta chains reported below all come from one sample, sequenced in a study of sequential checkpoint blockade in melanoma. The table came from immunoSEQ multiplex PCR; TCRdb's copy has only in-frame clones and leaves some out. The profile shows fewer than 25,000 clones, 70% to 90% of them singletons. Treatment here: randomized to nivolumab then ipilimumab (arm A) or the reverse (arm B). The sample here was CD8+ T cells sorted from blood (inferred from file names), taken from a patient given nivolumab and ipilimumab in sequence. These TCRs come from a human donor with melanoma.

The chain employs TRBV30 and TRBJ1-2; D remains ambiguous. V lost 5 bases and J lost 3, with 16 bases in between. The CDR3 has 14 amino acids. The germline gives CDR1 GTSNPN, CDR2 SVGIG (reference sequence). The CDR3 nucleotides are TGTGCCTGGGCCAACCGAGCCTTTGACTATGGCTACACCTTC. It codes for CAWANRAFDYGYTF.

The V gene is TRBV19, the J gene TRBJ2-5; 9 bases match TRBD2. Trimming cost V 5 bases and J 7 bases; bases outside gene matches: 8. Per the germline V gene, CDR1 is LNHDA and CDR2 is SQIVND (reference sequence). CDR3 length: 14 amino acids. Written as DNA, the CDR3 is TGTGCCAGTAGTGCTCGGGGCGGGAGGGGGACCCAGTACTTC. Its protein is CASSARGGRGTQYF. The full variable domain, rest sourced from reference TRBV19 and TRBJ2-5, is DGGITQSPKYLFRKEGQNVTLSCEQNLNHDAMYWYRQDPGQGLRLIYYSQIVNDFQKGDIAEGYSVSREKKESFPLTVTSAQKNPTAFYLCASSARGGRGTQYFGPGTRLLVL.

The J gene is TRBJ1-5, the V gene TRBV7-9; 8 bases are a match to TRBD1. This CDR3 comprises 16 residues. Germline CDR1 reads SEHNR; CDR2 reads FQNEAQ (reference sequence). J gave up 0 bases and V 4 bases, and 5 bases lay outside the gene matches. The CDR3 nucleotides are TGTGCCAGCAGCTGGGGACAGGTCCTTAGCAATCAGCCCCAGCATTTT. This gives the protein CASSWGQVLSNQPQHF.

The rearrangement links TRBV5-1 to TRBJ2-7, with TRBD1 matching over 7 bases. Germline CDR1 and CDR2: SGHRS and YFSETQ. The CDR3 length is 12 residues. The V segment lost 7 bases and the J segment 5 bases; nucleotides outside the gene matches: 6. The CDR3 is CASGTERHEQYF. The CDR3, as DNA: TGCGCCAGCGGGACAGAACGCCACGAGCAGTACTTC.

The chain is built from TRBV30 and TRBJ1-1, with no clear D. CDR1 is GTSNPN and CDR2 is SVGIG in the germline V gene (reference sequence). CDR3 size: 13 residues. V gave up 4 bases and J gave up 4 bases, with 13 bases separating them. The CDR3 DNA sequence: TGTGCCTGGAAGGTGACTGCTGGCACTGAAGCTTTCTTT. It translates to CAWKVTAGTEAFF.

The chain has TRBV5-1 and TRBJ1-2; maybe TRBD1 (6 bases). The germline V gene encodes CDR1 SGHRS and CDR2 YFSETQ. The CDR3 is 16 residues long. Deletions cut 4 bases from V and 3 bases from J, with 19 bases between. Here the CDR3 reads CASSPEGAGVHYGYTF. CDR3 DNA: TGCGCCAGCAGCCCAGAAGGGGCAGGGGTCCACTATGGCTACACCTTC.

V and J are TRBV7-2 and TRBJ2-7; no clear D. This CDR3 spans 14 amino acids. V shed 2 bases and J shed 2 bases, with 10 bases lying between them. Germline CDR1 reads SGHTA; CDR2 reads FQGNSA. CDR3 residues: CASSLNLVAYEQYF. In nucleotides, the CDR3 is TGTGCCAGCAGCTTAAATCTAGTCGCCTACGAGCAGTACTTC.

The CDR3 bases are TGTGCCAGCAGCCCAGCCGGTCCGGGAGGCTGGAGGGATGAGCAGTTCTTC. Amino acid sequence: CASSPAGPGGWRDEQFF. V usage is TRBV7-9 and J usage is TRBJ2-1, with 7 positions matching TRBD2. With 5 bases clipped from V and 8 bases from J, the junction kept 18 bases outside the gene matches. This CDR3 is built from 17 residues. From germline, CDR1 is SEHNR and CDR2 FQNEAQ (reference sequence).

V and J are TRBV7-8 and TRBJ2-5, with 8 bases aligning to TRBD2. The closer fit of TRBJ2-7 to the DNA end suggests the J call may be wrong. CDR1 and CDR2 (germline): SGHVS, FQNEAQ. This CDR3 region has 14 residues. CDR3 DNA: TGTGCCAGCAGCTCCTTAGCGGGGTCCTACGAGCAGTACTTC. It translates to CASSSLAGSYEQYF.

This rearrangement joins TRBV12-5 to TRBJ2-4; D perhaps matches TRBD2 (6 bases). This CDR3 is built from 15 residues. With 6 bases removed from V and 3 bases from J, the gap between germline ends came to 15 bases. CDR1 and CDR2 from the germline V gene are LGHNT and FRNRAP. CDR3 bases: TGTGCTAGTGGGACTATCAGGGAGGTCAAAAACATTCAGTACTTC. It translates to CASGTIREVKNIQYF.

This clone appeared once. The chain links TRBV11-2 to TRBJ2-7, with a weak D call TRBD2 (7 bases). V lost 5 bases, J lost 5 bases, and 19 bases lay in between. Per the germline V gene, CDR1 is SGHAT and CDR2 is FQNNGV. CDR3 length equals 15 residues. CDR3 DNA sequence: TGTGCCAGCAGCCCCGTTGGGGGGGCGGTGGACGAGCAGTACTTC. This encodes CASSPVGGAVDEQYF. Looking up the rest from reference TRBV11-2 and TRBJ2-7 gives the full variable domain: EAGVAQSPRYKIIEKRQSVAFWCNPISGHATLYWYQQILGQGPKLLIQFQNNGVVDDSQLPKDRFSAERLKGVDSTLKIQPAKLEDSAVYLCASSPVGGAVDEQYFGPGTRLTVT.

The chain combines TRBV27 with TRBJ2-1; 10 bases line up with TRBD2. V lost 2 bases and J lost 6; bases outside the gene matches: 4. The germline V gene has CDR1 MNHEY and CDR2 SMNVEV (reference sequence). This CDR3 spans 15 amino acids. CDR3 in amino acids: CASSLNSGRANEQFF. The DNA for the CDR3 is TGTGCCAGCAGTTTAAACAGCGGGAGGGCCAATGAGCAGTTCTTC.

This clone came up once. The gene calls are TRBV6-5 and TRBJ2-7, with TRBD1 matching over 7 bases. The CDR3 loop spans 14 amino acids. The germline V gene has CDR1 MNHEY and CDR2 SVGAGI. Trimming took 5 bases from V and 6 from J; bases not matched to a gene: 10. CDR3 DNA: TGTGCCAGCAGTGACCGGGACAGCTATCGCGAGCAGTACTTC. Amino acid sequence: CASSDRDSYREQYF.